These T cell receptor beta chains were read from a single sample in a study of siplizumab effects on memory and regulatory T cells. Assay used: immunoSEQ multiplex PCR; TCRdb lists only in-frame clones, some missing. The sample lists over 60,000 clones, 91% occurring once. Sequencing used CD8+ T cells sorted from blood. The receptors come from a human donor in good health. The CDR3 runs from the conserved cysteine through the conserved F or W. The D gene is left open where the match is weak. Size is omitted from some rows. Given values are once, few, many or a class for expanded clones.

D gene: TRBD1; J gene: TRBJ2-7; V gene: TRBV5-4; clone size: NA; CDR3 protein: CASSLGDRSYEQYF; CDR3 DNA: TGTGCCAGCAGCTTGGGGGACAGGTCCTACGAGCAGTACTTC
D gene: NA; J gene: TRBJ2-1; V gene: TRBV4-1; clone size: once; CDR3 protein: CASSQEEGQLALNEQFF; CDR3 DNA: TGCGCCAGCAGCCAAGAGGAAGGGCAACTAGCCCTCAATGAGCAGTTCTTC
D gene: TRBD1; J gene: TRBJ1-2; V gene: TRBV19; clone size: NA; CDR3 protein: CASSETPGQNYGYTF; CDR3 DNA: TGTGCCAGTAGTGAGACTCCGGGACAGAACTATGGCTACACCTTC
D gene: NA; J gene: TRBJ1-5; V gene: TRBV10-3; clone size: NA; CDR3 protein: CAISDQGVTRNSNQPQHF; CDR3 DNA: TGTGCCATCAGTGATCAGGGAGTGACTAGAAATAGCAATCAGCCCCAGCATTTT
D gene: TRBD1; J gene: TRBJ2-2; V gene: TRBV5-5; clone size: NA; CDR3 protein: CASRSGTGRTGELFF; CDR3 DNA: TGTGCCAGCAGATCCGGGACAGGGAGGACCGGGGAGCTGTTTTTT
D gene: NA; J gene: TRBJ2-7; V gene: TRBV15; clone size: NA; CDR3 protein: CATSRDMTVLSYEQYF; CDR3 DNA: TGTGCCACCAGCAGAGATATGACAGTCTTGAGCTACGAGCAGTACTTC
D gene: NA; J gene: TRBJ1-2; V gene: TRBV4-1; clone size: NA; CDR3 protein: CASSQDAGRVNYGYTF; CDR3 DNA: TGCGCCAGCAGCCAAGACGCTGGAAGGGTTAACTATGGCTACACCTTC
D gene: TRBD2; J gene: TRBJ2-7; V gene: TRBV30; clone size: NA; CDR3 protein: CAWSDAGTSVYEQYF; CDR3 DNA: TGTGCCTGGAGCGATGCCGGGACTAGCGTGTACGAGCAGTACTTC
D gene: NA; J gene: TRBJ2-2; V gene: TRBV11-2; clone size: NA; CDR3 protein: CASSFLGGVNTGELFF; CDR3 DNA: TGTGCCAGCAGCTTCTTGGGGGGCGTGAACACCGGGGAGCTGTTTTTT
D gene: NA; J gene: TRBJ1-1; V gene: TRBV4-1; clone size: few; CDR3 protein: CASSPLGGEAFF; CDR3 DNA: TGCGCCAGCAGCCCCCTGGGGGGTGAAGCTTTCTTT
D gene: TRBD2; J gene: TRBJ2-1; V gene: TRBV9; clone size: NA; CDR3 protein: CASSGSGTPYNEQFF; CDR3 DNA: TGTGCCAGCAGCGGTAGCGGGACCCCCTACAATGAGCAGTTCTTC
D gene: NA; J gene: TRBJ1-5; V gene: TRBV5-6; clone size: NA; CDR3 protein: CASSLEEGRGSNQPQHF; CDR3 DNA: TGTGCCAGCAGCTTGGAGGAGGGACGGGGTAGCAATCAGCCCCAGCATTTT
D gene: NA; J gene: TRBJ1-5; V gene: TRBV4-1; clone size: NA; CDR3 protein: CASSLTTDYSNQPQHF; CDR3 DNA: TGCGCCAGCAGCCTAACAACCGATTATAGCAATCAGCCCCAGCATTTT
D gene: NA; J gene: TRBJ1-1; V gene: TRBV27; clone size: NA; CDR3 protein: CASRPPVWDSEAFF; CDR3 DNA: TGTGCCAGCAGGCCCCCTGTTTGGGATTCTGAAGCTTTCTTT
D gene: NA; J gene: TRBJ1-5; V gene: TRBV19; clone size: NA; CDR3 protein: CASSPWTRSNQPQHF; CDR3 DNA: TGTGCCAGTAGTCCCTGGACAAGGAGCAATCAGCCCCAGCATTTT
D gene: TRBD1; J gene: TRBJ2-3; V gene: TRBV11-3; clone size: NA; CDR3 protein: CASSSRDSITDTQYF; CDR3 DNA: TGTGCCAGCAGCTCCCGGGACAGTATTACAGATACGCAGTATTTT
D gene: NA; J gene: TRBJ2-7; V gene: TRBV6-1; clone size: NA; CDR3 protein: CASSEGPPYEQYF; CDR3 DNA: TGTGCCAGCAGTGAAGGGCCCCCCTACGAGCAGTACTTC
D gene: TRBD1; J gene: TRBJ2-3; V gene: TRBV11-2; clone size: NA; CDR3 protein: CASSLVRTGRTDTQYF; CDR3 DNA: TGTGCCAGCAGCTTAGTAAGGACAGGGCGCACAGATACGCAGTATTTT
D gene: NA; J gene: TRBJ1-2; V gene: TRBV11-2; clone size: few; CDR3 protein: CASSSTEGDYYGYTF; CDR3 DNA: TGTGCCAGCAGCTCTACCGAGGGGGATTACTATGGCTACACCTTC
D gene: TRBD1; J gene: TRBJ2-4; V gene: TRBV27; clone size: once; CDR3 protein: CASSPQGPKNIQYF; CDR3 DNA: TGTGCCAGCAGCCCACAGGGGCCTAAAAACATTCAGTACTTC
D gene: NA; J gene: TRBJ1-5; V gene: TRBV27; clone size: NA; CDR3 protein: CASSLGGMNQPQHF; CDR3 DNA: TGTGCCAGCAGTTTGGGAGGGATGAATCAGCCCCAGCATTTT
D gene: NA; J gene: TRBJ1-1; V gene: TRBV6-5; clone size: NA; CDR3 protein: CASSYSPGGYTEAFF; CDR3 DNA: TGTGCCAGCAGTTACTCCCCCGGGGGATACACTGAAGCTTTCTTT
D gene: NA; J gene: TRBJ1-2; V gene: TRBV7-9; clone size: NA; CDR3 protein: CASSETAANYGYTF; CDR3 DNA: TGTGCCAGCAGCGAAACGGCCGCTAACTATGGCTACACCTTC
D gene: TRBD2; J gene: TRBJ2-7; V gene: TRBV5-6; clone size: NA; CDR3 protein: CASSLAGGRYEQYF; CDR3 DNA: TGTGCCAGCAGCTTGGCCGGGGGGAGATACGAGCAGTACTTC
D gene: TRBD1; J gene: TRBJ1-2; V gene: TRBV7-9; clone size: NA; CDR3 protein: CASSLIIRGQGDYGYTF; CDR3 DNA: TGTGCCAGCAGCTTAATCATCAGGGGGCAGGGCGACTATGGCTACACCTTC
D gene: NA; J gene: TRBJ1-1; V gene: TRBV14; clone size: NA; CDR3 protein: CASSPGQSLNTEAFF; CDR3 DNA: TGTGCCAGCAGCCCTGGACAGAGCTTGAACACTGAAGCTTTCTTT
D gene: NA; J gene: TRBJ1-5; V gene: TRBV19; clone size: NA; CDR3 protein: CASRTGNQPQHF; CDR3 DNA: TGTGCCAGTAGGACAGGCAATCAGCCCCAGCATTTT
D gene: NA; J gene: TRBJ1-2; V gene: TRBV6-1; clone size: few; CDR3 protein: CASSAEGVAGVDYGYTF; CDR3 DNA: TGTGCCAGCAGTGCGGAGGGAGTTGCAGGGGTTGACTATGGCTACACCTTC
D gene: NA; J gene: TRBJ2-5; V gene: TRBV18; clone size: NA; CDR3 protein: CASSPPPDKETQYF; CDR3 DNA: TGTGCCAGCTCACCACCGCCCGATAAAGAGACCCAGTACTTC
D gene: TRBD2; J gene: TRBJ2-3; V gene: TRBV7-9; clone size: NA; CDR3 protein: CASSLASSASGSTDTQYF; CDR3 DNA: TGTGCCAGCAGCTTAGCGAGCTCGGCTAGCGGTAGCACAGATACGCAGTATTTT
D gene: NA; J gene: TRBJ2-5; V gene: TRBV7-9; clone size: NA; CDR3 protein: CASSPQGKETQYF; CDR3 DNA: TGTGCCAGCAGCCCCCAAGGGAAAGAGACCCAGTACTTC
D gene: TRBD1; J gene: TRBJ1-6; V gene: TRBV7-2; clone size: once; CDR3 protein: CASSFGQGNSPLHF; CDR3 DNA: TGTGCCAGCAGCTTTGGACAGGGCAATTCACCCCTCCACTTT
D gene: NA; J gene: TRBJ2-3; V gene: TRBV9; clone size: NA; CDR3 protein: CASSVIGGEADTQYF; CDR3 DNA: TGTGCCAGCAGCGTTATTGGCGGAGAAGCAGATACGCAGTATTTT
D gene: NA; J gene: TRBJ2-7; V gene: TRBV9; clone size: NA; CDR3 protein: CASSPSDYEQYF; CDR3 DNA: TGTGCCAGCTCCCCCAGCGACTACGAGCAGTACTTC
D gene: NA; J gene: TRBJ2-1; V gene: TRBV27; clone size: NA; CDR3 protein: CASWFPYNEQFF; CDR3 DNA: TGTGCCAGTTGGTTCCCCTACAATGAGCAGTTCTTC
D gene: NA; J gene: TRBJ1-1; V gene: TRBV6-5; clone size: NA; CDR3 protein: CASSYRANTEAFF; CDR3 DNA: TGTGCCAGCAGTTACCGGGCGAACACTGAAGCTTTCTTT